One and the same sample provided the 21 T cell receptor beta chains below, sequenced in a study of T cell repertoires in cytomegalovirus infection. TCRdb re-called the reads through MiXCR, storing one row per CDR3 protein. The profile shows about half a million distinct CDR3 sequences, around 30% of them singletons. The antigens these receptors bind are not known. Specimen: cultured PBMCs, collected from culture after CMV antigen stimulation. The origin of the receptors is a human donor in good health (CMV status not recorded). Some clones in this sample may be carry-over from other donors' samples.

This clonotype was seen a few times. The V call is TRBV12-3 or TRBV12-4, the J call TRBJ1-1, with D hard to call. Trimming shortened V by 7 bases and J by 8 bases, and 11 bases separated the two germline ends. There are 11 residues in the CDR3. The CDR3 region has the DNA TGTGCCAGCATTTTCCAGGTAGAAGCTTTCTTT. This codes for CASIFQVEAFF.

This clonotype was seen more than once but under ten times. The V and J genes are TRBV11-3 and TRBJ2-4, with D hard to call. Germline lookup yields CDR1 SGHNT and CDR2 YENEEA. The CDR3 contains 14 residues. Trimming stripped 5 bases from V and 2 bases from J, with 10 bases between. This CDR3 reads CASSPPLSKNIQYF. The CDR3 DNA reads TGTGCCAGCAGCCCGCCGTTGTCCAAAAACATTCAGTACTTC.

This clonotype was picked up many times. V is TRBV12-3 or TRBV12-4 and J is TRBJ2-7; D is uncertain. The CDR3 loop spans 12 amino acids. V shed 3 bases and J shed 5 bases, with 8 bases lying between them. In DNA form, the CDR3 reads TGTGCCAGCAGTTTGGCCCCTAACGAGCAGTACTTC. It codes for CASSLAPNEQYF.

The CDR3 DNA follows: TGTGCCAGCAGCTTAACTGTAGAGGAGCTGTTTTTT. It encodes CASSLTVEELFF. V and J are TRBV7-9 and TRBJ2-2, with no clear D. V lost 2 bases, J lost 10 bases, and 8 bases lay in between. There are 12 residues in the CDR3. Germline lookup yields CDR1 SEHNR and CDR2 FQNEAQ (reference sequence). Full variable domain (missing parts from reference TRBV7-9 and TRBJ2-2): DTGVSQNPRHKITKRGQNVTFRCDPISEHNRLYWYRQTLGQGPEFLTYFQNEAQLEKSRLLSDRFSAERPKGSFSTLEIQRTEQGDSAMYLCASSLTVEELFFGEGSRLTVL.

This CDR3 reads CASRSTGERRNTEAFF. The CDR3, as DNA: TGTGCCAGCAGATCCACAGGGGAGCGTAGGAACACTGAAGCTTTCTTT. The chain has TRBV7-9 and TRBJ1-1, with 7 bases aligning to TRBD1. The CDR3 has 16 amino acids. V was pared by 6 bases and J by 1 base, with 11 bases of the junction left unmatched. CDR1 is SEHNR and CDR2 is FQNEAQ in the germline V gene (reference sequence). Full variable domain (missing parts from reference TRBV7-9 and TRBJ1-1): DTGVSQNPRHKITKRGQNVTFRCDPISEHNRLYWYRQTLGQGPEFLTYFQNEAQLEKSRLLSDRFSAERPKGSFSTLEIQRTEQGDSAMYLCASRSTGERRNTEAFFGQGTRLTVV.

The rearrangement joins TRBV29-1 to TRBJ2-1; the D gene could be TRBD1 or TRBD2 (5 bases each). The V gene's germline CDR1 is SQVTM and CDR2 ANQGSEA. The CDR3 extends over 14 amino acids. Trimming removed 2 bases at V and 3 bases at J, with 11 bases between. The CDR3 DNA is TGCAGCGTTGAAAAGGGACCGGGCTACAATGAGCAGTTCTTC. It codes for CSVEKGPGYNEQFF.

This clonotype was detected a few times. J is TRBJ1-1 and V is TRBV7-2; 11 bases align to TRBD1. CDR3 length equals 18 residues. Germline values: CDR1 SGHTA, CDR2 FQGNSA. Trimming took 4 bases from V and 0 from J; bases not matched to a gene: 10. CDR3 sequence: CASSYWDRGVGVNTEAFF. DNA of the CDR3: TGTGCCAGCAGCTACTGGGACAGGGGGGTCGGGGTGAACACTGAAGCTTTCTTT. The full variable domain, with the rest looked up from reference TRBV7-2 and TRBJ1-1, is GAGVSQSPSNKVTEKGKDVELRCDPISGHTALYWYRQSLGQGLEFLIYFQGNSAPDKSGLPSDRFSAERTGGSVSTLTIQRTQQEDSAVYLCASSYWDRGVGVNTEAFFGQGTRLTVV.

This chain joins TRBV30 and TRBJ1-4; D not certain. Deletions cut 3 bases from V and 5 bases from J, with 13 bases between. This CDR3 has 14 amino acids. Germline assignment: CDR1 GTSNPN and CDR2 SVGIG (reference sequence). CDR3: CAWSSRKRNEKLFF. In DNA form, the CDR3 reads TGTGCCTGGAGCTCCAGGAAAAGGAATGAAAAACTGTTTTTT.

The chain uses TRBV10-3 and TRBJ1-1, with D possibly being TRBD1 (6 bases). The ends were cut back, 4 bases at V and 1 base at J, with 10 bases in the middle. CDR3 size: 14 residues. The germline CDR1 and CDR2 sequences are ENHRY and SYGVKD. The CDR3 region is CAISGTQGNTEAFF. Here the CDR3 DNA reads TGTGCCATCAGTGGAACACAGGGGAACACTGAAGCTTTCTTT.

This clonotype was counted many times. The V call is TRBV7-2, the J call TRBJ2-2; D perhaps matches TRBD2 (5 bases). V lost 7 bases, J lost 5 bases, and 14 bases lay in between. In germline, CDR1 is SGHTA, CDR2 FQGNSA. This CDR3 contains 14 residues. CDR3 DNA: TGTGCCAGCACCTCCGGACGGAGGACCGGGGAGCTGTTTTTT. It encodes CASTSGRRTGELFF.

The rearrangement joins TRBV12-3 or TRBV12-4 to TRBJ2-1; D ambiguous. CDR3 length equals 15 residues. Trimming removed 3 bases at V and 4 bases at J, with 13 bases between. The CDR3 DNA follows: TGTGCCAGCAGTTTTTACGTGGGCTTTTACAATGAGCAGTTCTTC. This gives the protein CASSFYVGFYNEQFF.

In its sample, this clonotype was seen many times. The chain is built from TRBV7-2 and TRBJ2-2, with D tentatively TRBD1 (6 bases). This CDR3 is 15 amino acids long. Trimming pared 3 bases from V and 4 bases from J, leaving 12 bases between. Germline CDR1 and CDR2: SGHTA and FQGNSA. The CDR3 DNA is TGTGCCAGCAGCTTCAGGGAAGGGGGCACCGGGGAGCTGTTTTTT. This gives the protein CASSFREGGTGELFF.

Ten or more counts support this clonotype. This chain connects TRBV10-3 to TRBJ2-6; D is possibly TRBD1 (5 bases). V was clipped by 6 bases and J by 2 bases, with 8 bases between them. Germline CDR1 ENHRY, CDR2 SYGVKD. The CDR3 extends over 14 amino acids. The CDR3 nucleotides read TGTGCCATCAGCCCAGGGCCTGGGGCCAACGTCCTGACTTTC. This codes for CAISPGPGANVLTF.

This clonotype came up once. The chain links TRBV27 to TRBJ2-1; D is tentatively TRBD1 or TRBD2 (5 bases each). This CDR3 has 13 amino acids. CDR1 MNHEY and CDR2 SMNVEV come from the germline V gene (reference sequence). Between the trimmed V and J ends, which lost 4 bases and 13 bases, there was a span of 17 bases. CDR3 nucleotides: TGTGCCAGCAGTTCCGGGACGCCATCCAAACAGTTCTTC. Translated, it gives CASSSGTPSKQFF.

This clonotype was recorded a few times. The rearrangement links TRBV12-3 or TRBV12-4 to TRBJ2-3; D is possibly TRBD1 (6 bases). The CDR3 consists of 14 residues. Trimming cost V 3 bases and J 2 bases, with 9 bases left between them. This chain's CDR3 is CASSLDRDTDTQYF. CDR3 DNA sequence: TGTGCCAGCAGTTTGGACAGAGACACAGATACGCAGTATTTT.

This clonotype was detected only a few times. The chain recombines TRBV15 with TRBJ2-1; the D is unclear. V lost 11 bases and J lost 5, with 16 bases in between. Germline CDR1 and CDR2: LNHNV and YYDKDF (reference sequence). CDR3 length: 13 residues. CDR3 in DNA: TGTGCCCGCGCTAGGTACGGAAACAATGAGCAGTTCTTC. This gives the protein CARARYGNNEQFF.

This clonotype showed up just once. V is TRBV5-6 and J is TRBJ1-1, with a weak D call TRBD1 (6 bases). This CDR3 region has 16 residues. Germline V CDR1 and CDR2: SGHDT, YYEEEE. V lost 5 bases, J lost 3 bases, and 20 bases lay in between. The CDR3 coding sequence is TGTGCCAGCAGGAGGCGGGGGGCGAATCGGGACACTGAAGCTTTCTTT. Protein sequence: CASRRRGANRDTEAFF.

This clonotype was detected once. V is TRBV19 and J is TRBJ2-2; D not certain. Per the germline V gene, CDR1 is LNHDA and CDR2 is SQIVND (reference sequence). Between the trimmed V and J ends, which lost 5 bases and 0 bases, there was a span of 10 bases. The CDR3 loop spans 15 amino acids. The CDR3 loop reads CASSSQTPNTGELFF. The CDR3 nucleotides are TGTGCCAGTAGTTCGCAGACCCCGAACACCGGGGAGCTGTTTTTT.

This clonotype was observed a few times. The chain links TRBV6-5 to TRBJ1-1; 9 nucleotides align to TRBD1. CDR1 and CDR2 from the germline V gene are MNHEY and SVGAGI. J gave up 1 base and V 2 bases, and 5 bases lay outside the gene matches. This CDR3 is 16 amino acids long. CDR3 sequence: CASSYLTGGANTEAFF. CDR3 sequence (DNA): TGTGCCAGCAGTTACCTCACAGGGGGCGCGAACACTGAAGCTTTCTTT.

V and J are TRBV20-1 and TRBJ2-6; perhaps TRBD1 as D (7 bases). The CDR3 is 17 amino acids. The ends were cut back, 5 bases at V and 0 bases at J, with 17 bases in the middle. From germline, CDR1 is DFQATT and CDR2 SNEGSKA (reference sequence). In DNA, the CDR3 is TGCAGTGCTCATCCCGCAGGGGGGAGCTCTGGGGCCAACGTCCTGACTTTC. Translating gives CSAHPAGGSSGANVLTF.

The genes are TRBV7-2 and TRBJ2-1; 7 nucleotides line up with TRBD2. V lost 2 bases to trimming and J lost 3 bases; unmatched junction nucleotides: 7. CDR1 is SGHTA and CDR2 is FQGNSA in the germline V gene. The CDR3 spans 16 residues. The CDR3 nucleotides read TGTGCCAGCAGCTTAAGGCAAGCGGGGATCTACAATGAGCAGTTCTTC. This translates into CASSLRQAGIYNEQFF.